This T cell receptor (beta chain) emerged from a study of T cells after yellow fever vaccination. Germline CDR1 SGHTA, CDR2 FQGNSA. Deletions cut 2 bases from V and 5 bases from J, with 15 bases between. This CDR3 is 16 amino acids long. One entry per CDR3 protein results from TCRdb running MiXCR on the 5' RACE reads. This sample has approximately 260,000 distinct CDR3 sequences, with roughly 5.6% found just once. This clonotype was counted at least ten times. This material consisted of CD4+ T cells sorted from PBMCs, taken on the day of the yellow fever booster vaccination. The gene calls are TRBV7-2 and TRBJ1-4; D is unresolved. The receptor was isolated from a man aged 18 to 30 who received the YFV17D yellow fever vaccine. Written as DNA, the CDR3 is TGTGCCAGCAGCTTATCCGGGCAGGTTCGAAATGAAAAACTGTTTTTT. Its translation: CASSLSGQVRNEKLFF.